This TCR beta chain was obtained from a study of T-cell memory formation after mild COVID-19. This clonotype came up a few times. In TCRdb, the 5' RACE reads were re-called with MiXCR into one record per CDR3 protein. The sample comprises tens of thousands of distinct CDR3 sequences, 16% of which are singletons, and 30% to 35% rests with the top ten. In germline, CDR1 is DFQATT, CDR2 SNEGSKA (reference sequence). The V and J ends lost 6 bases and 10 bases respectively, with 18 bases between them. The CDR3 consists of 12 residues. Input material: PBMCs or a T cell subset sorted from them (not recorded which). The sequence was collected from an adult woman who had mild COVID-19 (a few samples of this study predate the infection). Cell type and time point are not known. J is TRBJ1-2 and V is TRBV20-1; D gene unclear. Written as DNA, the CDR3 is TGCAGTGCCCGCGACGGTTGGGAGTCCTACACCTTC. Its protein product is CSARDGWESYTF.